The sequence of this TCR beta chain was determined in a study of Ad26.COV2.S vaccination and SARS-CoV-2 variants. As for this clone: No antigen is known for it.

The treatment: 19 received Ad26.COV2.S at low or high dose, single or two shots; about five received placebo; per-sample allocation not given. Collection of the samples took place on day 63 after the first injection of vaccine or placebo. Study-wide results and caveats: Vaccine recipients and placebo recipients showed similar non-spike TCR breadth.

The table came from immunoSEQ multiplex PCR; TCRdb's copy has only in-frame clones and leaves some out. The sample carries roughly 320,000 clones, around 90% recorded once. V lost 6 bases and J 5 bases, leaving 10 bases between the germline ends. Looked up from germline, CDR1 is MNHEY and CDR2 is SVGAGI. This CDR3 contains 12 residues. Sequences were derived from peripheral blood, sampled in a trial of Ad26.COV2.S vaccine versus placebo. V and J are TRBV6-5 and TRBJ1-1; no clear D. The receptor comes from a person aged 18-65 years who received the Ad26.COV2.S COVID-19 vaccine or a placebo. The CDR3 here is CASRGRVTEAFF. CDR3 DNA: TGTGCCAGCAGGGGAAGGGTAACTGAAGCTTTCTTT.